A single T cell receptor beta chain is shown here with its context. These data originate in a study of blood T cell repertoires in COVID-19. Study as a whole: Collection of acute and convalescent COVID-19 samples took place in the United States, Italy and Spain. T cells, B-cell-depleted T cells, or PBMCs provided the cDNA or gDNA that served as material.

Original processing methods: How many nucleated cells were present was estimated from reference gene primer amplification. Profiled with immunoSEQ multiplex PCR; TCRdb holds only in-frame clones, not every one. The V and J calls and clone size come from that table; D and trimming were worked out from the DNA. The table records around 280,000 clones, around four fifths of them present only once. The CDR3 has 13 amino acids. The ends lost 3 bases at V and 7 bases at J; junction bases unmatched: 2. Germline CDR1 SGHDT, CDR2 YYEEEE. The chain employs TRBV5-6 and TRBJ2-2; 8 bases fit TRBD1. The sample comprised peripheral blood. The TCR comes from a woman in her forties or fifties with active or convalescent COVID-19. In nucleotides, the CDR3 is TGTGCCAGCAGCTACGGACAGGGCGGGGAGCTGTTTTTT. It translates to CASSYGQGGELFF. Full variable domain (missing parts from reference TRBV5-6 and TRBJ2-2): DAGVTQSPTHLIKTRGQQVTLRCSPKSGHDTVSWYQQALGQGPQFIFQYYEEEERQRGNFPDRFSGHQFPNYSSELNVNALLLGDSALYLCASSYGQGGELFFGEGSRLTVL.